This T cell receptor (beta chain) was identified in a study of T cells in narcolepsy. Across the whole study: Enrolled donors included narcolepsy type 1 or type 2 patients and healthy controls.

The table came from immunoSEQ multiplex PCR; TCRdb's copy has only in-frame clones and leaves some out. The sample lists some 13,000 clones; approximately 88% were seen once. The CDR3 sequence is 14 residues long. J gave up 8 bases and V 1 base, and 0 bases lay outside the gene matches. Looked up from germline, CDR1 is LGHNA and CDR2 is YNFKEQ. Concerning this clone: Its antigen is currently unknown.

Study-wide results and limits: Same-patient CSF and blood CD4+ T cell clonotypes included HCRT-specific and TRIB2-specific autoreactive ones.

The sequence was collected from a human donor with narcolepsy. The chain is built from TRBV4-2 and TRBJ2-1; 12 nucleotides align to TRBD2. The specimen sequenced was CD45RA- memory CD4+ T cells from PBMCs. The CDR3 spells CASSQGLAGDEQFF. DNA for the CDR3: TGTGCCAGCAGCCAAGGACTAGCGGGGGATGAGCAGTTCTTC.